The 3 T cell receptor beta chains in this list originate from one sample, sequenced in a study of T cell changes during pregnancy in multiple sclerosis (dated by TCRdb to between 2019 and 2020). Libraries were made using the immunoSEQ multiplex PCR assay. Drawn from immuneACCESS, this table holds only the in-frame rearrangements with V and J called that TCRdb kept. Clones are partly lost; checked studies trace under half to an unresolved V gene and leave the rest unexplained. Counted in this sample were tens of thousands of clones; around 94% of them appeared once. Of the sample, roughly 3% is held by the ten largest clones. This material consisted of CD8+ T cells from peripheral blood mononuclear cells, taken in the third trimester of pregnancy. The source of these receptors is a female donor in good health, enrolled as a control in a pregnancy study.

The CDR3 protein is CASSFLPAGNTIYF. In DNA, the CDR3 is TGTGCCAGCAGCTTCCTGCCAGCTGGAAACACCATATATTTT. This chain connects TRBV5-6 to TRBJ1-3; D remains unclear. Germline loops: CDR1 SGHDT, CDR2 YYEEEE. V gave up 2 bases and J gave up 2 bases, with 8 bases separating them. There are 14 residues in the CDR3.

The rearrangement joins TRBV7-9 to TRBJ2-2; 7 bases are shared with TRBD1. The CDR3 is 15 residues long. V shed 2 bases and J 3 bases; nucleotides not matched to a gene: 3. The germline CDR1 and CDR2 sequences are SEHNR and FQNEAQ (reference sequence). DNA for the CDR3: TGTGCCAGCAGCTTAAGACAGGGAGACACCGGGGAGCTGTTTTTT. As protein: CASSLRQGDTGELFF.

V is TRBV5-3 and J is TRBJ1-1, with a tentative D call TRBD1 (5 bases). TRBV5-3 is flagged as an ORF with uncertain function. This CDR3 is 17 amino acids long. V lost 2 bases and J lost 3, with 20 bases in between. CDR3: CARSFAVREGCYTEAFF. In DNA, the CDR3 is TGTGCCAGAAGCTTCGCGGTCAGGGAGGGGTGTTACACTGAAGCTTTCTTT.